This T cell receptor (beta chain) was identified in a study of blood T cell repertoires in COVID-19. Looking at the study overall: Acute and convalescent COVID-19 samples came from the United States, Italy and Spain. Nucleic acid was either cDNA or gDNA, and it came from T cells, B-cell-depleted T cells, or PBMCs.

The V end was cut by 4 bases, the J end by 9 bases, with 14 bases between. The CDR3 sequence is 13 residues long. The germline V gene has CDR1 SGHRS and CDR2 YFSETQ. Method: immunoSEQ multiplex PCR; TCRdb's copy keeps in-frame clones and lacks some. The data contain approximately 100,000 clones, about 90% of them singletons. This chain links TRBV5-1 with TRBJ2-1; the D gene is possibly TRBD1 (6 bases). Sequencing input: peripheral blood. The sequence was obtained from a human donor in a cohort sampled during active COVID-19. The CDR3 sequence: CASSLGARGEQFF. CDR3 in DNA: TGCGCCAGCAGCCTGGGGGCCAGGGGTGAGCAGTTCTTC.